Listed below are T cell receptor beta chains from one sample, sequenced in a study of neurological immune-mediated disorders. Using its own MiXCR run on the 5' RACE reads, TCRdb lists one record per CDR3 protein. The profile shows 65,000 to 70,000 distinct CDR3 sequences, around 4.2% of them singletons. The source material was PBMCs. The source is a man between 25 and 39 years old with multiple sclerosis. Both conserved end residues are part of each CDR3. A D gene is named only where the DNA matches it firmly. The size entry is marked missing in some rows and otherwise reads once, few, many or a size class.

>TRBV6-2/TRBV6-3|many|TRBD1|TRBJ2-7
CASSRSGTGGHEQYF
TGTGCCAGCAGTCGATCCGGGACAGGGGGTCACGAGCAGTACTTC
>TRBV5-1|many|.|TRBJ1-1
CASSLAMAGTEAFF
TGCGCCAGCAGCTTGGCGATGGCAGGCACTGAAGCTTTCTTT
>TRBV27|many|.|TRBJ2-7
CASSLWVNSYEQYF
TGTGCCAGCAGTTTATGGGTGAACTCCTACGAGCAGTACTTC
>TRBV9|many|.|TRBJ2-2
CASTRGLNTGELFF
TGTGCCAGCACCAGGGGCTTGAACACCGGGGAGCTGTTTTTT
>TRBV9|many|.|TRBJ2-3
CASSALTVSTDTQYF
TGTGCCAGCAGCGCCCTGACGGTTAGCACAGATACGCAGTATTTT
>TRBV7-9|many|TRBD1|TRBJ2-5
CASSGTGLQETQYF
TGTGCCAGCAGTGGGACAGGGTTACAAGAGACCCAGTACTTC
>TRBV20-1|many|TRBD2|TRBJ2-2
CSARPTGRGMGELFF
TGCAGTGCACGTCCGACCGGGCGGGGGATGGGGGAGCTGTTTTTT
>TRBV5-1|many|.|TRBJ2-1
CASSLEDSIYNEQFF
TGCGCCAGCAGCTTGGAAGACAGTATCTACAATGAGCAGTTCTTC
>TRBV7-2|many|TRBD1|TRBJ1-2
CASSLVATGRLNYGYTF
TGTGCCAGCAGCTTAGTAGCGACAGGGAGGCTTAACTATGGCTACACCTTC
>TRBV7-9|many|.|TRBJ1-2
CASSSDGTHSMVYGYTF
TGTGCCAGCAGCTCGGACGGGACCCATTCTATGGTCTATGGCTACACCTTC
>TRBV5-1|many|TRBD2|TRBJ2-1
CASSALAGTTIYNEQFF
TGCGCCAGCAGCGCATTAGCGGGGACCACTATTTACAATGAGCAGTTCTTC
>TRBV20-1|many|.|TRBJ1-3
CSASIVNSGNTIYF
TGCAGTGCTAGTATCGTCAACTCTGGAAACACCATATATTTT
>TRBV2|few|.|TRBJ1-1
CASSTERSTEAFF
TGTGCCAGCAGTACGGAAAGATCCACTGAAGCTTTCTTT
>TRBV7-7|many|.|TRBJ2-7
CASSPPGSHEQYF
TGTGCCAGCAGCCCTCCGGGGAGCCACGAGCAGTACTTC
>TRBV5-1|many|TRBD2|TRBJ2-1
CASSSERGSYNEQFF
TGCGCCAGCAGCTCGGAGCGGGGGAGCTACAATGAGCAGTTCTTC
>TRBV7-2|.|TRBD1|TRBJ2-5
CASSLGGQGTQYF
TGTGCCAGCAGCTTAGGGGGACAGGGAACCCAGTACTTC
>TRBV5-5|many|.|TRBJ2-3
CASSLTRWDTQYF
TGTGCCAGCAGCTTGACTAGGTGGGATACGCAGTATTTT